Sequencing of this T cell receptor (beta chain) was carried out in a study of T cells after yellow fever vaccination. MiXCR was run by TCRdb on the 5' RACE reads, yielding one entry per CDR3 protein. Among fewer than 350,000 distinct CDR3 sequences, around 4.5% were seen once, and the ten largest hold less than 20%. Findings and limits, study-wide: A secondary response was less intense yet reached its peak sooner, at day 5 versus 15. CD4 and CD8 compartments shared a small share of clonotypes, likely from convergent recombination. Most primary-vaccination clones recurred post-booster (approximately 96% CD4, just over 85% CD8).

V gave up 5 bases and J gave up 0 bases, with 11 bases separating them. CDR3 size: 15 residues. Germline V gives CDR1 SNHLY, CDR2 FYNNEI. In the case of this clonotype: No antigen is known for it.

Source: PBMCs, taken 15 days after the yellow fever booster vaccination. The chain couples TRBV2 to TRBJ1-3; no clear D gene. The sequence was collected from a man between 18 and 29 years old who received the YFV17D yellow fever vaccine. CDR3 sequence: CASSPDGISGNTIYF. The CDR3, as DNA: TGTGCCAGCAGTCCCGACGGGATCTCTGGAAACACCATATATTTT.